Shown below are 6 T cell receptor beta chains from a single sample sequenced in a study of shared clonotypes between healthy human individuals. Measured with immunoSEQ multiplex PCR; TCRdb has only the in-frame clones, and not every one. The sample consists of nearly 1,000,000 clones, 76% of them appearing once. The source material was memory CD4+ T cells sorted from blood. Subset described: CD45RA-negative fraction. Source of these receptors: a man between 18 and 29 years old in good health.

The chain recombines TRBV5-1 with TRBJ2-2; D possibly corresponds to TRBD2 (6 bases). This CDR3 spans 15 amino acids. V was clipped by 6 bases and J by 5 bases, with 17 bases between them. CDR1 is SGHRS, CDR2 YFSETQ, per germline. CDR3: CASTMGSGDTGELFF. Written as DNA, the CDR3 is TGCGCCAGCACCATGGGTAGCGGCGATACCGGGGAGCTGTTTTTT.

The rearrangement links TRBV13 to TRBJ2-3; D uncertain. This CDR3 region has 14 residues. The V gene lost 1 base and the J gene lost 4 bases, with 9 bases spanning the gap. Germline CDR1 PRHDT, CDR2 FYEKMQ (reference sequence). The CDR3 sequence: CASSLVIGADTQYF. The CDR3, as DNA: TGTGCCAGCAGCTTAGTGATTGGGGCAGATACGCAGTATTTT.

This rearrangement joins TRBV2 to TRBJ1-3; tentative D call: TRBD1 (5 bases). Germline V gene data show CDR1 as SNHLY and CDR2 as FYNNEI. The V and J ends lost 5 bases and 11 bases respectively, with 16 bases between them. The CDR3 length is 13 residues. The CDR3 region has the DNA TGTGCCAGCAGTCCAAACGGGGGTTTTCCCATATATTTT. Protein: CASSPNGGFPIYF.

The chain joins TRBV5-1 to TRBJ1-1; D is unclear. The germline CDR1 and CDR2 sequences are SGHRS and YFSETQ. V shed 6 bases and J shed 0 bases, with 15 bases lying between them. This CDR3 is 15 amino acids long. The CDR3 loop reads CASKETETLNTEAFF. The CDR3 nucleotides are TGCGCCAGCAAAGAGACGGAAACCCTGAACACTGAAGCTTTCTTT.

The CDR3 DNA reads as TGCGCCAGCAGCCAGGATTACAGGGGATGGGATTCACCCCTCCACTTT. Translating it yields CASSQDYRGWDSPLHF. This chain links TRBV4-3 with TRBJ1-6; TRBD1 aligns across 7 bases. The germline V gene encodes CDR1 LGHNA and CDR2 YSLEER. CDR3 size: 16 residues. V was pared by 3 bases and J by 8 bases, with 10 bases of the junction left unmatched.

This rearrangement joins TRBV7-8 to TRBJ2-7, with D possibly TRBD2 on 6 matching bases. V was pared by 1 base and J by 6 bases, with 19 bases between. The CDR3 sequence is 16 residues long. Germline assignment: CDR1 SGHVS and CDR2 FQNEAQ. In DNA, the CDR3 is TGTGCCAGCAGCTTAGATGGGGGGATAAGAGCCTCCGAGCAGTACTTC. Amino acids: CASSLDGGIRASEQYF.